Listed below are T cell receptor beta chains from one sample, sequenced in a study of OX40 agonist ivuxolimab in advanced cancers. Sequenced by immunoSEQ multiplex PCR; TCRdb stores in-frame clones only, minus some. This table has about 66,000 clones, around 90% appearing once. The source was CD4+ or CD8+ T cells sorted from blood, collected in a trial of the OX40 agonist ivuxolimab. Receptor source: an adult with an advanced solid tumor such as melanoma, head and neck, liver or kidney cancer. The CDR3 runs from the conserved cysteine through the conserved F or W. D genes are given only for firm matches. Only some rows state a clone size, as once, few, many or a class for expanded clones.

D: -
size: -
V: TRBV9
J: TRBJ2-2
DNA: TGTGCCAGCAGCGTAGCGTCGACCACCGGGGAGCTGTTTTTT
CDR3: CASSVASTTGELFF

D: TRBD1
size: once
V: TRBV5-1
J: TRBJ1-3
DNA: TGCGCCAGCAGCTTGGAGTCGAGCGAGATCGGGACAGTAGAGAAAAACACCATATATTTT
CDR3: CASSLESSEIGTVEKNTIYF

D: -
size: -
V: TRBV28
J: TRBJ2-6
DNA: TGTGCCAGCAGACGCGAGAGCTCTGGGGCCAACGTCCTGACTTTC
CDR3: CASRRESSGANVLTF

D: -
size: -
V: TRBV5-1
J: TRBJ2-1
DNA: TGCGCCAGCAGCTTAGGGCTCGTCTACAATGAGCAGTTCTTC
CDR3: CASSLGLVYNEQFF

D: -
size: -
V: TRBV5-1
J: TRBJ2-1
DNA: TGCGCCAGCAGCTTAATCATCTCTGGCGGGAAAAATGAGCAGTTCTTC
CDR3: CASSLIISGGKNEQFF

D: -
size: -
V: TRBV21-1
J: TRBJ2-7
DNA: TGTGCCAGCATCGACAGGGCCGGGTTTACCTACGAGCAGTACTTC
CDR3: CASIDRAGFTYEQYF

D: TRBD1
size: once
V: TRBV27
J: TRBJ2-7
DNA: TGTGCCAGCAGGGAGGCGGGACAGGGGACCTACGAGCAGTACTTC
CDR3: CASREAGQGTYEQYF

D: TRBD2
size: -
V: TRBV6-1
J: TRBJ2-1
DNA: TGTGCCAGCAGTGAAGCCTATCCGGGACTAGCGGGACACAATGAGCAGTTCTTC
CDR3: CASSEAYPGLAGHNEQFF

D: -
size: -
V: TRBV6-1
J: TRBJ1-6
DNA: TGTGCCAGCACCAACCCGGCCCCACCCCTCCACTTT
CDR3: CASTNPAPPLHF

D: -
size: -
V: TRBV18
J: TRBJ2-7
DNA: TGTGCCAGCTCACCGCGGCAGGTCACACCCTACGAGCAGTACTTC
CDR3: CASSPRQVTPYEQYF

D: -
size: once
V: TRBV5-1
J: TRBJ1-4
DNA: TGCGCCAGCAGCTTGAGGACAGCTTCTGAAAAACTGTTTTTT
CDR3: CASSLRTASEKLFF

D: TRBD1
size: -
V: TRBV18
J: TRBJ1-3
DNA: TGTGCCAGCTCACCACGAGGACAGGCGTTGGGAAACACCATATATTTT
CDR3: CASSPRGQALGNTIYF

D: -
size: -
V: TRBV27
J: TRBJ1-5
DNA: TGTGCCAGCAGCCGTTATAGCAATCAGCCCCAGCATTTT
CDR3: CASSRYSNQPQHF

D: -
size: -
V: TRBV19
J: TRBJ1-1
DNA: TGTGCCAGTAGCTTCCAGGCCAACACTGAAGCTTTCTTT
CDR3: CASSFQANTEAFF

D: -
size: -
V: TRBV6-6
J: TRBJ2-3
DNA: TGTGCCAGCAGTTACGAGGGGCGGGAAACAGATACGCAGTATTTT
CDR3: CASSYEGRETDTQYF

D: -
size: -
V: TRBV11-2
J: TRBJ2-7
DNA: TGTGCCAGCAGCGTTTCAGCGTACGAGCAGTACTTC
CDR3: CASSVSAYEQYF

D: -
size: -
V: TRBV9
J: TRBJ1-2
DNA: TGTGCCAGCAGCGTAGAGGAGGGCTATGGCTACACCTTC
CDR3: CASSVEEGYGYTF

D: -
size: -
V: TRBV10-2
J: TRBJ2-7
DNA: TGCGCCAGCAGTGAGTCGGCGGACTCCTACGAGCAGTACTTC
CDR3: CASSESADSYEQYF

D: -
size: -
V: TRBV6-1
J: TRBJ2-5
DNA: TGTGCCAGCAGTTTTCAGAGGTTAGAGACCCAGTACTTC
CDR3: CASSFQRLETQYF

D: -
size: -
V: TRBV18
J: TRBJ2-5
DNA: TGTGCCAGCTCACCCAGGGGCAGGGTCCAAGAGACCCAGTACTTC
CDR3: CASSPRGRVQETQYF

D: -
size: once
V: TRBV15
J: TRBJ1-5
DNA: TGTGCCACCAGCAGAGATCCCGCGGGGGATCAGCCCCAGCATTTT
CDR3: CATSRDPAGDQPQHF

D: TRBD2
size: -
V: TRBV7-6
J: TRBJ2-1
DNA: TGTGCCAGCAGCTATGCGGGGACTAGGAAGAATGAGCAGTTCTTC
CDR3: CASSYAGTRKNEQFF

D: TRBD1
size: -
V: TRBV2
J: TRBJ2-1
DNA: TGTGCCAGCAGGTTCGACAGGGGTCATGAGCAGTTCTTC
CDR3: CASRFDRGHEQFF

D: -
size: -
V: TRBV30
J: TRBJ2-1
DNA: TGTGCCGGGGGAGACTCCTACAATGAGCAGTTCTTC
CDR3: CAGGDSYNEQFF

D: -
size: -
V: TRBV2
J: TRBJ2-2
DNA: TGTGCCAGCAGTGAAGAGGACACCGGGGAGCTGTTTTTT
CDR3: CASSEEDTGELFF

D: TRBD2
size: -
V: TRBV6-5
J: TRBJ2-7
DNA: TGTGCCAGCAGACCGACTAGCGGGTCCCGCTACGAGCAGTACTTC
CDR3: CASRPTSGSRYEQYF

D: -
size: few
V: TRBV5-1
J: TRBJ2-4
DNA: TGCGCCAGCAGCTTAGGTTTAGCCAAAAACATTCAGTACTTC
CDR3: CASSLGLAKNIQYF

D: -
size: -
V: TRBV20-1
J: TRBJ2-7
DNA: TGCAGTGCTAGAAGGGCCGAGCAGTACTTC
CDR3: CSARRAEQYF